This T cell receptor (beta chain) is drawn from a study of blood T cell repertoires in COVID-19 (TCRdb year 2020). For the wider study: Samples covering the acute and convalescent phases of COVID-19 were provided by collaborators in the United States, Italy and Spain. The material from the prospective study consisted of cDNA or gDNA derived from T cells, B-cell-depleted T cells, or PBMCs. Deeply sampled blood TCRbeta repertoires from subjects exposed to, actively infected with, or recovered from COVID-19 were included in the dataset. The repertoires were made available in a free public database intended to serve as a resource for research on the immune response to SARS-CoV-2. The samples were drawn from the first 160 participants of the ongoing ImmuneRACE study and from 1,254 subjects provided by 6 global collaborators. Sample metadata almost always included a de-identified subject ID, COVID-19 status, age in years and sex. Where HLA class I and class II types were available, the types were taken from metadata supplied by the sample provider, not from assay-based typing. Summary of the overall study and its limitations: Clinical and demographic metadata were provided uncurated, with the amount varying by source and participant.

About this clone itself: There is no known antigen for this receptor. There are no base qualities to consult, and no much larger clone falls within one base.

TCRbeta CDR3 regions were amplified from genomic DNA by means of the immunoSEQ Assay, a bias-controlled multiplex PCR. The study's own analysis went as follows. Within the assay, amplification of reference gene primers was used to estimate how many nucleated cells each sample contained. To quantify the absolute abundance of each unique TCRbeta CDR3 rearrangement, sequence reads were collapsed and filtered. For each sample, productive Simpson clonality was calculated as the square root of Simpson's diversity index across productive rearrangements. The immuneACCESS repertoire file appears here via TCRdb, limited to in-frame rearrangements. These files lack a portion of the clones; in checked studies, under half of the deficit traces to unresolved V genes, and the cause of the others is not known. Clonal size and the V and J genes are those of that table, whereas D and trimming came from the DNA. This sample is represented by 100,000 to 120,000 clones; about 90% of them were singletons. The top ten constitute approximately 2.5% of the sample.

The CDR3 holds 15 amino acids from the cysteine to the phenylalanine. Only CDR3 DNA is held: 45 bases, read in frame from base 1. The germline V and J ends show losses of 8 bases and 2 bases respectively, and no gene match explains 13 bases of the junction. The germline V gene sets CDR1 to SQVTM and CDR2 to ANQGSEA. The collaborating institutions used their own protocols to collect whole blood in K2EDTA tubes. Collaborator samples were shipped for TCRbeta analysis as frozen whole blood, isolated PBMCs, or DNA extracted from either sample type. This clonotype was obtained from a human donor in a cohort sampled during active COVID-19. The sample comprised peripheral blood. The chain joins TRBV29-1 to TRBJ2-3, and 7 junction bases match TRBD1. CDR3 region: CSIRAGTEYTDTQYF. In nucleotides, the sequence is TGCAGCATCCGTGCCGGGACAGAGTACACAGATACGCAGTATTTT.